This entry concerns a single T cell receptor (beta chain). The antigen is unknown. TCRdb's copy holds only in-frame clones and misses some; the assay was immunoSEQ multiplex PCR. The sample consists of roughly 29,000 clones, 93% of them appearing once. The sample originates from a study of T cell responses to AZD1222 COVID-19 vaccine. Study outcomes and limitations: Researchers report vaccine-associated CD4 TCRs spanning spike, with dominance at 160-218 and 743-854. A mostly white British donor set with more females was recruited, and clonal diversity was possibly underestimated. Only five or six individuals given AZD1222 were seropositive at baseline. Two AZD1222 administrations were followed by greater Spike-specific TCR breadth and depth.

CDR3 length: 11 amino acids. The germline V gene has CDR1 DFQATT and CDR2 SNEGSKA (reference sequence). Deletions cut 2 bases from V and 5 bases from J, with 6 bases between. The sample was peripheral blood, taken on day 0 of AZD1222 vaccination. V is TRBV20-1 and J is TRBJ2-5; D gene unclear. The source is an adult in good health. CDR3 in amino acids: CSARSRETQYF. CDR3 DNA sequence: TGCAGTGCTAGATCGAGGGAGACCCAGTACTTC.